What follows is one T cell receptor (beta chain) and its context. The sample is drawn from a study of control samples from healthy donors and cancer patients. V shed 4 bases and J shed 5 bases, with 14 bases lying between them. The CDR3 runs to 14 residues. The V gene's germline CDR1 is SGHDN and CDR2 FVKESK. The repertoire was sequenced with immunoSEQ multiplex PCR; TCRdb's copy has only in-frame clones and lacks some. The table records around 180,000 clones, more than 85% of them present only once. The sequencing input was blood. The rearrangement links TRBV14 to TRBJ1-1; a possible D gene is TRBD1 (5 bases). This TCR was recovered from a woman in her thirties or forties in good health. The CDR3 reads CASSRLGRFTEAFF. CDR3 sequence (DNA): TGTGCCAGCAGCCGTCTGGGGCGGTTTACTGAAGCTTTCTTT. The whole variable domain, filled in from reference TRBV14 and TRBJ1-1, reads EAGVTQFPSHSVIEKGQTVTLRCDPISGHDNLYWYRRVMGKEIKFLLHFVKESKQDESGMPNNRFLAERTGGTYSTLKVQPAELEDSGVYFCASSRLGRFTEAFFGQGTRLTVV.